This T cell receptor beta chain was sequenced during a study of T cell responses to AZD1222 COVID-19 vaccine. Trimming cost V 3 bases and J 1 base, with 2 bases left between them. Per germline, CDR1 SGHNT and CDR2 YYREEE (reference sequence). The CDR3 is 11 amino acids. TCRdb's table, derived via immunoSEQ multiplex PCR, lists solely in-frame clones and lacks some. Of about 150,000 clones listed, roughly 87% are singletons. V and J are TRBV5-4 and TRBJ2-7; no clear D gene. This TCR was sampled from an adult in good health. The sample consisted of peripheral blood, taken on day 0 of AZD1222 vaccination. CDR3 DNA sequence: TGTGCCAGCAGCTCTTCCTACGAGCAGTACTTC. It translates to CASSSSYEQYF.